The clone carrying this TCR beta chain was counted at least ten times. Trimming took 1 base from V and 1 from J, leaving 8 bases between them. CDR1 and CDR2 from the germline V gene are SGHTS and YDEGEE. The CDR3 runs to 14 residues. TCRdb reprocessed the PCR reads via MiXCR and lists one record per CDR3 protein. Altogether around 300,000 distinct CDR3 sequences are present, roughly a quarter being singletons, with the ten largest covering about 0.74%. These data belong to a study of molecular identifiers for immune sequencing clone quantification. The rearrangement links TRBV5-8 to TRBJ1-1; D is uncertain. Sequences were obtained from naive CD8+ T cells from blood, with Jurkat cell RNA spiked in. Described subset: FACS-sorted CD8+CD4-CCR7+CD45RA+ naive T cells. This TCR was recovered from a human donor in good health. Some libraries in this study had Jurkat cell RNA spiked in. The CDR3 DNA is TGTGCCAGCAGCTTGTGGGCTGGGAACACTGAAGCTTTCTTT. Its translation is CASSLWAGNTEAFF.